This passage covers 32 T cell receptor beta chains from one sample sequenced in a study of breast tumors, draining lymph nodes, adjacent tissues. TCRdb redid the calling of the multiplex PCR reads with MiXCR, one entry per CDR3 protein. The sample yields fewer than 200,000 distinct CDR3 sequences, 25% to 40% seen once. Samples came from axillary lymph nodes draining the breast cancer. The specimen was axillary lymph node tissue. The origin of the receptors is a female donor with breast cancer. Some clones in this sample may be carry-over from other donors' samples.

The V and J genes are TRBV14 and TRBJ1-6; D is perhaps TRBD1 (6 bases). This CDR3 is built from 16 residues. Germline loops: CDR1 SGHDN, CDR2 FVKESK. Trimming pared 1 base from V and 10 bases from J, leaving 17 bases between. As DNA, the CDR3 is TGTGCCAGCAGCCAAGGGTTCGGACAGATGGGGTCACCCCTCCACTTT. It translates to CASSQGFGQMGSPLHF. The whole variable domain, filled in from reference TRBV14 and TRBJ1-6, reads EAGVTQFPSHSVIEKGQTVTLRCDPISGHDNLYWYRRVMGKEIKFLLHFVKESKQDESGMPNNRFLAERTGGTYSTLKVQPAELEDSGVYFCASSQGFGQMGSPLHFGNGTRLTVT.

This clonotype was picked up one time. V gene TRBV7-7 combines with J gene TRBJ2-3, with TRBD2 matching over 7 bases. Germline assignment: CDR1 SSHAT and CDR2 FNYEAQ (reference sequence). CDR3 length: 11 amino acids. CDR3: CAGRESDTQYF. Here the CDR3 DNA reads TGTGCTGGGAGGGAGTCAGATACGCAGTATTTT.

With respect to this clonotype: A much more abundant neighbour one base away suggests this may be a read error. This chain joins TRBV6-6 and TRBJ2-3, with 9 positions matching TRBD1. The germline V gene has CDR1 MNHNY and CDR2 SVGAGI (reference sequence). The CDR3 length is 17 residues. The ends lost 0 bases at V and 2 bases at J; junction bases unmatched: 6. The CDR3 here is CASSYSFRTGDTDTQYF. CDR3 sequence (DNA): TGTGCCAGCAGTTACTCATTCCGGACAGGGGACACAGATACGCAGTATTTT.

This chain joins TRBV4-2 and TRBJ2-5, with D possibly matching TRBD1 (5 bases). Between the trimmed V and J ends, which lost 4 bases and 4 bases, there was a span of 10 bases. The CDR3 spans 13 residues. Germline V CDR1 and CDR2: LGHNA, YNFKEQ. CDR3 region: CASSPGPPETQYF. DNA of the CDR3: TGTGCCAGCAGCCCAGGGCCACCAGAGACCCAGTACTTC.

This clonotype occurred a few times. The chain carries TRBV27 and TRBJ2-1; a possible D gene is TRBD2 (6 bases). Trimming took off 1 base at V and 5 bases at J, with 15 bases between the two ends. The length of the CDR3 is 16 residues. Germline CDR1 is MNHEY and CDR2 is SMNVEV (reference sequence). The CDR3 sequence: CASSLLPGLHDNEQFF. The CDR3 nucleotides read TGTGCCAGCAGTTTATTACCGGGACTGCATGACAATGAGCAGTTCTTC.

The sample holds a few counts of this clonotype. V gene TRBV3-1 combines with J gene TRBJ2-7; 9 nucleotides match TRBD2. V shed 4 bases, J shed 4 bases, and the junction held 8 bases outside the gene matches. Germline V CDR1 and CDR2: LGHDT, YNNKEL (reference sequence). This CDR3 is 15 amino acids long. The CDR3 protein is CASSPSGGKGYEQYF. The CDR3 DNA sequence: TGTGCCAGCAGCCCCAGCGGGGGGAAAGGGTACGAGCAGTACTTC.

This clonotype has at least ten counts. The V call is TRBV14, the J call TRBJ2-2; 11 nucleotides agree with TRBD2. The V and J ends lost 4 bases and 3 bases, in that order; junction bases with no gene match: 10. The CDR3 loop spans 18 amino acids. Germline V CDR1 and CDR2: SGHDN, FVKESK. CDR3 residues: CASSRRPGTSGYTGELFF. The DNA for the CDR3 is TGTGCCAGCAGCCGGCGCCCCGGGACTAGCGGATACACCGGGGAGCTGTTTTTT.

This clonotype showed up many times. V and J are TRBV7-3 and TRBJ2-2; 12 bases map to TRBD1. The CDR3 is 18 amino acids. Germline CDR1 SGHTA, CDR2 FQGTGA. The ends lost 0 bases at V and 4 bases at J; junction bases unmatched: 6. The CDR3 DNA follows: TGTGCCAGCAGCTTAACCCGGGACAGGGGGCTTGGCACCGGGGAGCTGTTTTTT. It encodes CASSLTRDRGLGTGELFF.

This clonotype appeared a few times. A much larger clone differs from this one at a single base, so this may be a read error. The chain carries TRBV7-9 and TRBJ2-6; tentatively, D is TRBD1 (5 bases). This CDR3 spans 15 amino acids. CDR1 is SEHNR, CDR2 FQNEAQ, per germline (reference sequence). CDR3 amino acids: CASSSVISGANVLPF. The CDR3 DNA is TGTGCCAGCAGCTCCGTTATCTCTGGGGCCAACGTCCTGCCTTTC.

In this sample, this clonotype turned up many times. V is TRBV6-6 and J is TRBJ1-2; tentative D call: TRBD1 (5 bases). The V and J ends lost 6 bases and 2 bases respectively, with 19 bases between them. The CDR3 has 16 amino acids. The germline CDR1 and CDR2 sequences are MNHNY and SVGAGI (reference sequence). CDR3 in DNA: TGTGCCAGCAGCACATTTAAGGGGCGCGAGAACTATGGCTACACCTTC. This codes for CASSTFKGRENYGYTF.

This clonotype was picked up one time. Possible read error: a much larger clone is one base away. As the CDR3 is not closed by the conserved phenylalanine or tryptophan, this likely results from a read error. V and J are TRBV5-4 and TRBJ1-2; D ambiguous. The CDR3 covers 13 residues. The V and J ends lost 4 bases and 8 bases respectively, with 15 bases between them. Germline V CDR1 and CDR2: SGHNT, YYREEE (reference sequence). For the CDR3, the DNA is TGTGCCAGCAGCGGGAGGACCGGTCAGGGCTACACCCTC. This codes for CASSGRTGQGYTL.

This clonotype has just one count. CDR3 region: CASSSLDRKNYGYTF. CDR3 nucleotide sequence: TGTGCCAGCAGTTCCTTGGACAGAAAAAACTATGGCTACACCTTC. V gene TRBV27 combines with J gene TRBJ1-2; D might be TRBD1 (6 bases). The CDR3 is 15 amino acids. Trimming removed 4 bases from V and 2 bases from J, with 14 bases in between. The germline gives CDR1 MNHEY, CDR2 SMNVEV (reference sequence).

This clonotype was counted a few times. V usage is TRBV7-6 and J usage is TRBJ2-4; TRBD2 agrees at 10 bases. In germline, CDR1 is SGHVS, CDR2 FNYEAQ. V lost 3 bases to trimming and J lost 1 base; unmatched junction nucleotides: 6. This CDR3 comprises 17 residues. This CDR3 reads CASSLASGGRAKNIQYF. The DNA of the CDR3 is TGTGCCAGCAGCTTGGCTAGCGGGGGACGCGCCAAAAACATTCAGTACTTC.

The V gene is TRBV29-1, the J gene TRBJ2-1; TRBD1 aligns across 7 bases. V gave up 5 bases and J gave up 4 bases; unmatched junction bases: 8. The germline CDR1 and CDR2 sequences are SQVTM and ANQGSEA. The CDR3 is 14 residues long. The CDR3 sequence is CSVLKGDSYNEQFF. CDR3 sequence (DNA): TGCAGCGTTTTAAAGGGGGACAGTTACAATGAGCAGTTCTTC.

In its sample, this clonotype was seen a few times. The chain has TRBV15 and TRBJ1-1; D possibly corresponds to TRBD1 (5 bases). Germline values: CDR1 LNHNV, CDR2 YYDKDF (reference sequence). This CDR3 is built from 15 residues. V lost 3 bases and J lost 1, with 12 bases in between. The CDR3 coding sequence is TGTGCCACCAGCAGGGGGGAGTTGCCGAACACTGAAGCTTTCTTT. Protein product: CATSRGELPNTEAFF.

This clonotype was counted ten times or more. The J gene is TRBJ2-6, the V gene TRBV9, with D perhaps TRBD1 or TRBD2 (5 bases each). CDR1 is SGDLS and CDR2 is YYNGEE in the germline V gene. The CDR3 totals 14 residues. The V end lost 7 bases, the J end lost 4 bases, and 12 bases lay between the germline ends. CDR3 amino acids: CASLSGGGANVLTF. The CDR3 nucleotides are TGTGCCAGCCTCTCTGGGGGAGGGGCCAACGTCCTGACTTTC.

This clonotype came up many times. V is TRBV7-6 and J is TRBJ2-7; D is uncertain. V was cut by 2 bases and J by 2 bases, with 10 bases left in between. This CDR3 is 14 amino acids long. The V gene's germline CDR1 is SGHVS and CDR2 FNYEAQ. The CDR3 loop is CASSLSPPPYEQYF. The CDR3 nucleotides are TGTGCCAGCAGCTTAAGCCCTCCCCCCTACGAGCAGTACTTC.

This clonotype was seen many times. CDR3 in DNA: TGCGCCAGCAGTGATGGGACAGATCCCTACGAGCAGTACTTC. This gives the protein CASSDGTDPYEQYF. The gene calls are TRBV10-1 and TRBJ2-7; 7 nucleotides agree with TRBD1. After removal of 3 bases from V and 2 bases from J, the junction contained 4 bases not matched to a gene. The CDR3 sequence is 14 residues long. CDR1 and CDR2 (germline): WNHNN, SYGVQD (reference sequence).

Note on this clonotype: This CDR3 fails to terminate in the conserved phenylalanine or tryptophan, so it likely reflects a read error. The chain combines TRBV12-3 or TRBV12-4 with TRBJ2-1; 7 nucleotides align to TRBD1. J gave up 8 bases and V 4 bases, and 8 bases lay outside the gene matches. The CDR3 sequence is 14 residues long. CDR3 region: CASSSPDRVDEQFL. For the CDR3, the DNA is TGTGCCAGCAGTTCCCCCGACAGGGTAGATGAGCAGTTCCTC.

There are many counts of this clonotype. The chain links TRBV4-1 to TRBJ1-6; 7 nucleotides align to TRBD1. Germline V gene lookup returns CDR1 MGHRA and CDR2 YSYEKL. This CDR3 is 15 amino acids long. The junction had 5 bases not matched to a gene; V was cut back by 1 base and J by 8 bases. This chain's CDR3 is CASSQVTGLHSPLHF. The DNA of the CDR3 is TGCGCCAGCAGCCAAGTGACAGGGTTACATTCACCCCTCCACTTT.

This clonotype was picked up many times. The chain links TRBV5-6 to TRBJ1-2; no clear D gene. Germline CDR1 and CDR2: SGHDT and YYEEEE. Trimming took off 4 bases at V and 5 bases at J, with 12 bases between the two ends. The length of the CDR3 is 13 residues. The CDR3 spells CASSLRRAYGYTF. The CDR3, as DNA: TGTGCCAGCAGCCTCCGAAGGGCGTATGGCTACACCTTC.

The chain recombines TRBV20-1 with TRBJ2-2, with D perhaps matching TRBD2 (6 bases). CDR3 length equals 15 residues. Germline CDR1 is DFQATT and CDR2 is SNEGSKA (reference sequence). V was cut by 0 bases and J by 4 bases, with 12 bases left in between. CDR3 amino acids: CSARDGASVTGELFF. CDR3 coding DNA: TGCAGTGCTAGAGACGGGGCTAGCGTCACCGGGGAGCTGTTTTTT.

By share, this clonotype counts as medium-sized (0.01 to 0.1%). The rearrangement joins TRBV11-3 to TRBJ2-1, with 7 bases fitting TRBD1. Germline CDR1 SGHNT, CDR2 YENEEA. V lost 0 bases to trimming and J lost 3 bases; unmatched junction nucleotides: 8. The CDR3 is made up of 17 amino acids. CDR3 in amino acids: CASSLEPTGALYNEQFF. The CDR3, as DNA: TGTGCCAGCAGCTTAGAGCCCACAGGGGCTCTCTACAATGAGCAGTTCTTC.

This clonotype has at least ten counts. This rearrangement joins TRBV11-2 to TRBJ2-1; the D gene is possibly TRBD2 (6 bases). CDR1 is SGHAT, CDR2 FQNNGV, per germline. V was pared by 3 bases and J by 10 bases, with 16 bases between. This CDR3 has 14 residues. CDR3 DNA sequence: TGTGCCAGCAGCTTCGAACTAGCTGGGGTCGAGCAGTTCTTC. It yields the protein CASSFELAGVEQFF.

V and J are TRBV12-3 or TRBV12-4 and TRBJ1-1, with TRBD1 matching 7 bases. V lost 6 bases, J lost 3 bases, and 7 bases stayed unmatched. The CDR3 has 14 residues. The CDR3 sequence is CASRIQGPHTEAFF. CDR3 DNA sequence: TGTGCCAGCAGAATACAGGGGCCCCACACTGAAGCTTTCTTT.

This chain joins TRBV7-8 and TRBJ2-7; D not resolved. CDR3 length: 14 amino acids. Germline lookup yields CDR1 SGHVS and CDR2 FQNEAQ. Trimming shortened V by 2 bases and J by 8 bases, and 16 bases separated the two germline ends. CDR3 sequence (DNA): TGTGCCAGCAGCTTATCCGGATTCGCCCCCAAGCAGTACTTC. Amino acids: CASSLSGFAPKQYF.

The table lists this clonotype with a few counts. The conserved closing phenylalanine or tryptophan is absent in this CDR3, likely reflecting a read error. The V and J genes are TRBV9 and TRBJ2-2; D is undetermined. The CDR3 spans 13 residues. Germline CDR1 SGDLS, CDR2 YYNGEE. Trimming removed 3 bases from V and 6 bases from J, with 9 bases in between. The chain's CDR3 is CASSEDIPGELFL. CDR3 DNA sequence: TGTGCCAGCAGCGAAGACATCCCCGGGGAGCTGTTTTTA.

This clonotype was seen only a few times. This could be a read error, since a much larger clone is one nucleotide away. The chain's CDR3 is CASMGQVPHEQYV. CDR3 nucleotide sequence: TGTGCCAGCATGGGGCAGGTCCCCCACGAGCAGTACGTC. V and J are TRBV25-1 and TRBJ2-7; TRBD1 is a possible D gene (5 bases). Germline CDR1 MGHDK, CDR2 SYGVNS. The germline V and J ends were trimmed by 7 bases and 5 bases, with 15 bases remaining between them. The CDR3 totals 13 residues.

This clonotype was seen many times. The CDR3 sequence: CASSLEGFSYEQYF. CDR3 bases: TGTGCCAGCAGCTTGGAGGGGTTTTCCTACGAGCAGTACTTC. This chain connects TRBV5-5 to TRBJ2-7; TRBD1 might be the D (5 bases). Trimming cost V 0 bases and J 1 base, with 8 bases left between them. Germline values: CDR1 SGHKS, CDR2 YYEKEE (reference sequence). CDR3 size: 14 residues.

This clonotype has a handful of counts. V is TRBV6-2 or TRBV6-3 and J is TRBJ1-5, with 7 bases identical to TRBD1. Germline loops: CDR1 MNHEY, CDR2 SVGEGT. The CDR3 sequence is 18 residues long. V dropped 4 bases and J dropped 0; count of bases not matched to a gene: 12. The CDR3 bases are TGTGCCAGCAGTTTCCCGGGACAGCTTAAATATAGCAATCAGCCCCAGCATTTT. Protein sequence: CASSFPGQLKYSNQPQHF.

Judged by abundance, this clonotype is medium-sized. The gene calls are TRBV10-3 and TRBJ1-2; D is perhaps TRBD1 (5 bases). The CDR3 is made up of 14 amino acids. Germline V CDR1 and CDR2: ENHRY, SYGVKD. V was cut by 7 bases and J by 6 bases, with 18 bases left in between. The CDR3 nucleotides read TGTGCCATCACCCCACGGGGGGAGTCGGATGGCTACACCTTC. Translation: CAITPRGESDGYTF.

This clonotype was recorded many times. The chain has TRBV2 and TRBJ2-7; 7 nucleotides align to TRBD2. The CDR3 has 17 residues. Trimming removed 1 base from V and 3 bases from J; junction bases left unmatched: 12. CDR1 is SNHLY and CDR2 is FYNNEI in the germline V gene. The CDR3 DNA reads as TGTGCCAGCAGTGAAGTTGGGGAACTAGCGAGCTTCTACGAGCAGTACTTC. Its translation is CASSEVGELASFYEQYF.